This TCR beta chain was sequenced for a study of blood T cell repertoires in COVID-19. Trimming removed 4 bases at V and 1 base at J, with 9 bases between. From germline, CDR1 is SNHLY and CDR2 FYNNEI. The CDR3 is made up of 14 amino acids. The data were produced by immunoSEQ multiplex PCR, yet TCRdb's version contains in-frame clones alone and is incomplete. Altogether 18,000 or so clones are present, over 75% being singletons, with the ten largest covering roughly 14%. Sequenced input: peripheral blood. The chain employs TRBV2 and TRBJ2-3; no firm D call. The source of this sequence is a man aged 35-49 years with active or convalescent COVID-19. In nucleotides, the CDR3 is TGTGCCAGCAGTGCACCACTCCGCACAGATACGCAGTATTTT. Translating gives CASSAPLRTDTQYF. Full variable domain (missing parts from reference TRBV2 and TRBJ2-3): EPEVTQTPSHQVTQMGQEVILRCVPISNHLYFYWYRQILGQKVEFLVSFYNNEISEKSEIFDDQFSVERPDGSNFTLKIRSTKLEDSAMYFCASSAPLRTDTQYFGPGTRLTVL.